The 25 T cell receptor beta chains below were found in one sample sequenced in a study of blood T cells in healthy people across ages. Using a J-beta primer mix together with a sample-barcoded 5' primer, a second PCR was run for roughly 7 to 12 cycles. TCRdb independently ran MiXCR on the 5' RACE reads; one entry per CDR3 protein. Counted here are hundreds of thousands of distinct CDR3 sequences, approximately 29% occurring once; the ten biggest clones make up 15% to 19%. Specimen: blood. These receptors were collected from a woman of 80 years or more in good health.

This clonotype was found many times. The CDR3 loop is CASSQGGNEQFF. CDR3 DNA: TGTGCCAGCAGCCAAGGGGGGAATGAGCAGTTCTTC. The chain combines TRBV3-1 with TRBJ2-1; D may be TRBD1 or TRBD2 (5 bases each). Looked up from germline, CDR1 is LGHDT and CDR2 is YNNKEL (reference sequence). V was shortened by 1 base and J by 7 bases, with 5 bases between the two germline ends. The CDR3 is 12 amino acids.

This clonotype came up many times. Possible read error: a much larger clone is one base away. This rearrangement joins TRBV12-3 or TRBV12-4 to TRBJ2-7, with 7 bases aligning to TRBD2. The length of the CDR3 is 13 residues. Germline trimming cut 3 bases from V and 3 bases from J; bases unmatched to any gene: 2. The CDR3 bases are TGTGCCAGCAGTTTGGGGGGGTGCTACGAGCAGTACTTC. Protein sequence: CASSLGGCYEQYF.

The chain links TRBV21-1 to TRBJ2-5; TRBD2, the table's D call, lacks a check against the DNA. The J call may be faulty, since TRBJ2-7 better matches the DNA end. TRBV21-1 has pseudogene status. The CDR3 is 14 residues long. CDR3: CASRPIVGRYEQYF. The CDR3 DNA follows: TGTGCCAGCAGGCCGATCGTTGGCCGCTACGAGCAGTACTTC.

Many counts were recorded for this clonotype. J is TRBJ2-1 and V is TRBV4-3, with TRBD1 matching 12 bases. V lost 0 bases, J lost 6 bases, and 3 bases stayed unmatched. CDR1 and CDR2 (germline): LGHNA, YSLEER. The CDR3 sequence is 16 residues long. CDR3 residues: CASSQDSGQGANEQFF. The CDR3 DNA is TGCGCCAGCAGCCAAGATTCGGGACAGGGGGCCAATGAGCAGTTCTTC.

This clonotype was seen many times. V gene TRBV11-2 combines with J gene TRBJ2-5; no clear D. Germline CDR1 SGHAT, CDR2 FQNNGV. Trimming took off 1 base at V and 0 bases at J, with 6 bases between the two ends. This CDR3 has 14 residues. The chain's CDR3 is CASSLGVYQETQYF. The CDR3 coding sequence is TGTGCCAGCAGCTTAGGGGTGTACCAAGAGACCCAGTACTTC.

The sample holds many counts of this clonotype. This may stem from a read error, because a much larger clone lies one nucleotide away. The chain uses TRBV20-1 and TRBJ2-3, with D perhaps matching TRBD2 (6 bases). The germline V gene encodes CDR1 DFQATT and CDR2 SNEGSKA (reference sequence). The CDR3 has 12 residues. V was pared by 1 base and J by 5 bases, with 7 bases between. In DNA form, the CDR3 reads TGCAGTGCTAGAGCGGGGGTAGATACGCAGTATTTT. It specifies CSARAGVDTQYF.

This chain links TRBV10-3 with TRBJ1-3; TRBD1 might be the D (5 bases). Germline assignment: CDR1 ENHRY and CDR2 SYGVKD. Trimming stripped 4 bases from V and 0 bases from J, with 10 bases between. The CDR3 loop spans 15 amino acids. Here the CDR3 reads CAISGTTVSGNTIYF. CDR3 DNA: TGTGCCATCAGTGGAACGACAGTCTCTGGAAACACCATATATTTT.

The chain uses TRBV14 and TRBJ2-5; TRBD2 matches 12 bases. This CDR3 has 17 residues. CDR1 is SGHDN, CDR2 FVKESK, per germline. V was pared by 6 bases and J by 7 bases, with 15 bases of the junction left unmatched. The CDR3 DNA reads as TGTGCCAGCAGTCCCACTATCGGACTAGCGGGGATCGGGACCCAGTACTTC. Amino acid sequence: CASSPTIGLAGIGTQYF.

This clonotype was detected once. The rearrangement joins TRBV6-2 or TRBV6-3 to TRBJ2-1; a possible D gene is TRBD1 (5 bases). Germline V CDR1 and CDR2: MNHEY, SVGEGT. CDR3 length: 14 residues. Trimming pared 9 bases from V and 11 bases from J, leaving 23 bases between. In DNA, the CDR3 is TGTGCCAGAAGGGGCGCTCCCACTACAATGAAGCAGTTCTTC. This translates into CARRGAPTTMKQFF.

The V gene is TRBV20-1, the J gene TRBJ2-7; D might be TRBD1 (6 bases). The CDR3 contains 12 residues. Germline V gene sequence: CDR1 DFQATT, CDR2 SNEGSKA (reference sequence). Trimming removed 5 bases from V and 3 bases from J, with 11 bases in between. The CDR3 nucleotides are TGCAGTGCTCAGGGGCAGGGCTACGAGCAGTACTTC. Its protein is CSAQGQGYEQYF.

This clonotype was found many times. V usage is TRBV5-1 and J usage is TRBJ1-1; no definite D call. Germline V gene data show CDR1 as SGHRS and CDR2 as YFSETQ. CDR3 length: 13 residues. V dropped 2 bases and J dropped 3 bases, with 8 bases sitting between them. The CDR3 nucleotides are TGCGCCAGCAGCTTTGAGTCGTACACTGAAGCTTTCTTT. It is translated as CASSFESYTEAFF. Based on the CDR3 plus reference TRBV5-1 and TRBJ1-1, the full variable domain is KAGVTQTPRYLIKTRGQQVTLSCSPISGHRSVSWYQQTPGQGLQFLFEYFSETQRNKGNFPGRFSGRQFSNSRSEMNVSTLELGDSALYLCASSFESYTEAFFGQGTRLTVV.

The chain joins TRBV14 to TRBJ1-1; TRBD1 matches at 10 bases. CDR1 SGHDN and CDR2 FVKESK come from the germline V gene. CDR3 length: 18 amino acids. V was pared by 1 base and J by 0 bases, with 8 bases of the junction left unmatched. The CDR3, as DNA: TGTGCCAGCAGCCAAGTCCCGGGACAGGGGAGTCTGAACACTGAAGCTTTCTTT. Translation: CASSQVPGQGSLNTEAFF.

The chain recombines TRBV10-3 with TRBJ2-2, with a possible D match to TRBD1 (6 bases). V shed 7 bases and J shed 4 bases, with 16 bases lying between them. CDR3 length equals 15 residues. Germline values: CDR1 ENHRY, CDR2 SYGVKD. DNA for the CDR3: TGTGCCATCACCGACGGGACACATAGCACCGGGGAGCTGTTTTTT. Its translation: CAITDGTHSTGELFF.

This clonotype was picked up a small number of times. A read error may be the cause here, since a much bigger clone is one base away. The chain combines TRBV7-2 with TRBJ2-5, with 10 bases lining up with TRBD1. Germline V gives CDR1 SGHTA, CDR2 FQGNSA. This CDR3 has 13 amino acids. After removal of 1 base from V and 12 bases from J, the junction contained 5 bases not matched to a gene. The CDR3 spells CASSLDLGTGEYF. The CDR3 DNA sequence: TGTGCCAGCAGCTTAGATTTAGGGACAGGGGAGTACTTC.

The sample holds many counts of this clonotype. This chain connects TRBV7-9 to TRBJ2-1; TRBD1 is a possible D gene (7 bases). Trimming cost V 5 bases and J 0 bases, with 29 bases left between them. Germline V lookup: CDR1 SEHNR, CDR2 FQNEAQ (reference sequence). The CDR3 contains 21 residues. The CDR3 DNA reads TGTGCCAGCAGCGGGGGCTGGAGGACAGGACTAACCATGAGCTCCTACAATGAGCAGTTCTTC. It codes for CASSGGWRTGLTMSSYNEQFF.

There are a few counts of this clonotype. A read error is possible here, since a much larger clone lies one base away. The rearrangement joins TRBV4-2 to TRBJ2-5, with a possible D match to TRBD2 (5 bases). The tail of the sequence fits TRBJ2-1 better, so the J call may be wrong. Germline values: CDR1 LGHNA, CDR2 YNFKEQ. The CDR3 loop spans 16 amino acids. Written as DNA, the CDR3 is TGTGCCAGCAGCCAAGAGAATGGCGGGTACCAAGAGACCCAGTTCTTC. Its protein product is CASSQENGGYQETQFF.

On this clonotype: A single base separates this from a much larger clone, so it may be a read error. The V call is TRBV25-1, the J call TRBJ2-1; 8 nucleotides align to TRBD2. This CDR3 has 13 residues. Germline CDR1 MGHDK, CDR2 SYGVNS. Germline trimming cut 8 bases from V and 8 bases from J; bases unmatched to any gene: 8. DNA of the CDR3: TGTGCCAGCGCCCGACTAGCGAGGTATGAGCAGTTCTTC. It codes for CASARLARYEQFF.

The rearrangement uses TRBV4-2 and TRBJ1-3; perhaps TRBD1 as D (6 bases). Germline lookup yields CDR1 LGHNA and CDR2 YNFKEQ. The CDR3 runs 17 residues. The V and J ends lost 0 bases and 0 bases respectively, with 12 bases between them. This chain's CDR3 is CASSQDQGPSSGNTIYF. The CDR3 DNA sequence: TGTGCCAGCAGCCAAGACCAGGGGCCCAGCTCTGGAAACACCATATATTTT.

This chain uses TRBV7-2 with TRBJ2-1; 8 nucleotides match TRBD2. The ends lost 5 bases at V and 2 bases at J; junction bases unmatched: 11. This CDR3 is built from 17 residues. Germline assignment: CDR1 SGHTA and CDR2 FQGNSA. DNA of the CDR3: TGTGCCAGCAGCACTGCTCCGGGACTAGTAGCCTACAATGAGCAGTTCTTC. Amino acids: CASSTAPGLVAYNEQFF.

This clonotype was seen more than once but under ten times. This may stem from a read error, because a much larger clone lies one nucleotide away. V usage is TRBV7-9 and J usage is TRBJ1-2, with 7 bases aligning to TRBD1. Germline V gene sequence: CDR1 SEHNR, CDR2 FQNEAQ (reference sequence). CDR3 length: 18 amino acids. CDR3 region: CSSSLFPEGAPNNYGYTF. DNA for the CDR3: TGTTCCAGCAGCTTATTTCCCGAGGGGGCCCCAAACAACTATGGCTACACCTTC.

Comments on this clonotype: This could be a read error, since a much larger clone is one nucleotide away. J is TRBJ2-2 and V is TRBV28; 7 nucleotides agree with TRBD1. V was clipped by 6 bases and J by 6 bases; unmatched bases: 7. Germline V gene data show CDR1 as MDHEN and CDR2 as SYDVKM. This CDR3 spans 14 amino acids. The CDR3 region has the DNA TGTGCCAGCAGACGAGACAGGGACGCCGGGGAGCTGTTTTTT. Amino acids: CASRRDRDAGELFF.

The table lists this clonotype with many counts. The V gene is TRBV6-2 or TRBV6-3, the J gene TRBJ2-5, with 7 positions matching TRBD2. The junction had 6 bases not matched to a gene; V was cut back by 7 bases and J by 7 bases. Per the germline V gene, CDR1 is MNHEY and CDR2 is SVGEGT. This CDR3 has 12 residues. CDR3 sequence reads: CASMGGGGTQYF. The CDR3 region has the DNA TGTGCCAGCATGGGGGGGGGAGGGACCCAGTACTTC.

The CDR3 reads CASSELVLRTDTQYF. As DNA, the CDR3 is TGTGCCAGCAGTGAATTGGTGTTGCGGACAGATACGCAGTATTTT. The chain joins TRBV7-2 to TRBJ2-3; no clear D gene. From germline, CDR1 is SGHTA and CDR2 FQGNSA. The CDR3 consists of 15 residues. Trimming took off 6 bases at V and 3 bases at J, with 16 bases between the two ends. The full variable domain, completed using reference TRBV7-2 and TRBJ2-3, is GAGVSQSPSNKVTEKGKDVELRCDPISGHTALYWYRQSLGQGLEFLIYFQGNSAPDKSGLPSDRFSAERTGGSVSTLTIQRTQQEDSAVYLCASSELVLRTDTQYFGPGTRLTVL.

In the case of this clonotype: This may come from a read error, since a much larger clone is one base off. This rearrangement joins TRBV12-3 or TRBV12-4 to TRBJ1-2; D remains ambiguous. CDR3 length: 11 amino acids. The CDR3 region has the DNA TGTACCAGCAGGCGAGAAATAGGCTACACCTTC. Encoded protein: CTSRREIGYTF.

This clonotype was observed at least ten times. The chain joins TRBV5-5 to TRBJ2-1; no clear D gene. V shed 0 bases and J shed 5 bases, with 12 bases lying between them. The CDR3 consists of 15 residues. Germline CDR1 and CDR2: SGHKS and YYEKEE (reference sequence). This CDR3 reads CASSLDGPVHNEQFF. CDR3 DNA: TGTGCCAGCAGCTTGGACGGTCCAGTCCACAATGAGCAGTTCTTC.